This record concerns one T cell receptor beta chain sequence. Its cognate antigen is unknown. Germline is not matched at one junction end, which may reflect a read error. The sample is drawn from a study of shared clonotypes between healthy human individuals. Every contributor of samples was a Caucasian grown-up residing in Nashville, Tennessee. Whole-study results and caveats: As a rule, naive subsets had a larger estimated richness than memory subsets.

This table comes from immunoSEQ multiplex PCR, and its TCRdb copy is limited to in-frame clones, with some not included. The sample shows around 1 million clones, 76% of them seen only once. The CDR3 covers 14 residues. In germline, CDR1 is SSHAT, CDR2 FNYEAQ (reference sequence). V is TRBV7-7 and J is TRBJ2-1, with TRBD2 identical over 8 bases. The source is a man younger than 35 in good health. Sequenced: memory CD4+ T cells sorted from blood. This sample's subset: CD45RA-negative fraction. The CDR3 DNA reads TGTGCTAGCAGCTTAGACGGGGGGGGTGATGAGCAGTTCTTC. Protein product: CASSLDGGGDEQFF.